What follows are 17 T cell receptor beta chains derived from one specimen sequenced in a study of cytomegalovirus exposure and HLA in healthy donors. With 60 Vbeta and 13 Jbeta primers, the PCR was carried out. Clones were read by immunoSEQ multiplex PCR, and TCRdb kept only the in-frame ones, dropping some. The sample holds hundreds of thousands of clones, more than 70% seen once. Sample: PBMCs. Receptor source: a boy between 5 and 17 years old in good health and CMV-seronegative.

CDR3 loop: CASSQDFGTASYEQYF. CDR3 sequence (DNA): TGTGCCAGCAGCCAAGATTTCGGGACAGCGTCCTACGAGCAGTACTTC. This rearrangement joins TRBV4-2 to TRBJ2-7, with 7 bases aligning to TRBD1. This CDR3 region has 16 residues. Germline-derived CDR1 and CDR2 are LGHNA and YNFKEQ. The ends lost 0 bases at V and 1 base at J; junction bases unmatched: 6.

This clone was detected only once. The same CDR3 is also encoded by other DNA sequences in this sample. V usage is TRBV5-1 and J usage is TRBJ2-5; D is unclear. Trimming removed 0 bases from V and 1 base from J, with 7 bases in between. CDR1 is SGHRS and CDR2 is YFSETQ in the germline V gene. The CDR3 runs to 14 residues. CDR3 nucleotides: TGCGCCAGCAGCTTGGGCCAGATCCAAGAGACCCAGTACTTC. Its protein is CASSLGQIQETQYF.

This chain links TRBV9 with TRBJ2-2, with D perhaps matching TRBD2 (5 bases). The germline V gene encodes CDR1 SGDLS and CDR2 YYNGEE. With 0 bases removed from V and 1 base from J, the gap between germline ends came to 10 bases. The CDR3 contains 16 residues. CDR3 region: CASSVEPGWNTGELFF. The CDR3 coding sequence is TGTGCCAGCAGCGTAGAGCCGGGGTGGAACACCGGGGAGCTGTTTTTT.

The CDR3 sequence is CAWSVGGAAGNTIYF. CDR3 bases: TGTGCCTGGAGTGTAGGGGGGGCGGCTGGAAACACCATATATTTT. This sequence joins TRBV30 and TRBJ1-3; D is possibly TRBD1 (6 bases). This CDR3 spans 15 amino acids. The V gene's germline CDR1 is GTSNPN and CDR2 SVGIG (reference sequence). Trimming left V 0 bases short and J 2 bases short, with 11 bases between.

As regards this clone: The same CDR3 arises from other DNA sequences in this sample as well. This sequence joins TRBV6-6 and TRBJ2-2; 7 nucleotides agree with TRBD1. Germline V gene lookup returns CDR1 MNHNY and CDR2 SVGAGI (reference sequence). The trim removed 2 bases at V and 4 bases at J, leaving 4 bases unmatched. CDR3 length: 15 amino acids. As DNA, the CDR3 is TGTGCCAGCAGTTACGAGGGGGCTCCCACCGGGGAGCTGTTTTTT. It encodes CASSYEGAPTGELFF.

CDR3 DNA: TGCGCCAGCAGCCCGATCCGGGTTAGGGGGAGCAACATTCAGTACTTC. Translated: CASSPIRVRGSNIQYF. The chain uses TRBV4-1 and TRBJ2-4, with D possibly TRBD1 on 6 matching bases. The CDR3 has 16 amino acids. V lost 4 bases and J 7 bases, leaving 20 bases between the germline ends. Germline values: CDR1 MGHRA, CDR2 YSYEKL.

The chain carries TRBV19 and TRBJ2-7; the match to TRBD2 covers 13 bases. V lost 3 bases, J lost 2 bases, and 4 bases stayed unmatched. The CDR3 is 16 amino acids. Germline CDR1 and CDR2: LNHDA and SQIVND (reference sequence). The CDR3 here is CASSIQGLAGTYEQYF. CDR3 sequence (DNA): TGTGCCAGTAGTATTCAGGGACTAGCGGGGACCTACGAGCAGTACTTC.

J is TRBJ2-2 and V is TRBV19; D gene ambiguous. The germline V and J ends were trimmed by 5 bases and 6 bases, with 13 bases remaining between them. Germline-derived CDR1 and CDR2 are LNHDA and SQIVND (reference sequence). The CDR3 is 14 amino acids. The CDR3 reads CASSSSPPSGELFF. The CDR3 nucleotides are TGTGCCAGTAGTTCGAGCCCCCCCTCCGGGGAGCTGTTTTTT.

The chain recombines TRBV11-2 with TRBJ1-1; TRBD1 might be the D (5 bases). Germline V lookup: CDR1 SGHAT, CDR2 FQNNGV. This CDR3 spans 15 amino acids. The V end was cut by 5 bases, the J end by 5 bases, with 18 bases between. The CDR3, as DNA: TGTGCCAGCAGCCGGACTCAGGGAGCGGGGACTGAAGCTTTCTTT. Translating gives CASSRTQGAGTEAFF.

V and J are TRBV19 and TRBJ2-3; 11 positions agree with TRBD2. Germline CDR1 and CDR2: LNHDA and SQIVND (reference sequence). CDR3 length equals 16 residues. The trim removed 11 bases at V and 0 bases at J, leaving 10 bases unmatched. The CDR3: CASGASGRLSTDTQYF. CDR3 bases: TGTGCCTCCGGGGCTAGCGGGAGGTTGAGCACAGATACGCAGTATTTT.

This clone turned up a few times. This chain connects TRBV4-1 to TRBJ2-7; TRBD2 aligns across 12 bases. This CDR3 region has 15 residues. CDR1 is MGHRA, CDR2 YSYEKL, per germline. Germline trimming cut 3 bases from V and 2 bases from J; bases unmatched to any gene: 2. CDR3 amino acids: CASSHRLAGAYEQYF. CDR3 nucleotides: TGCGCCAGCAGCCACAGACTAGCGGGGGCCTACGAGCAGTACTTC.

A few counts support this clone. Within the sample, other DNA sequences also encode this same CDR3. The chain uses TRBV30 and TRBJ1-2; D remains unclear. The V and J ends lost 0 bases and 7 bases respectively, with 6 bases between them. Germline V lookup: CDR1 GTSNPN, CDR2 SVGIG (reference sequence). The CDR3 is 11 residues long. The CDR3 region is CAWSVGSGYTF. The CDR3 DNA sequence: TGTGCCTGGAGTGTAGGGAGTGGCTACACCTTC.

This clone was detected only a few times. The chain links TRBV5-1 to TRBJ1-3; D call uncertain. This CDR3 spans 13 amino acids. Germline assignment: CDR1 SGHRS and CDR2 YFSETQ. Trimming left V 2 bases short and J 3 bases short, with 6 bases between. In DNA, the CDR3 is TGCGCCAGCAGCTTATCCGTTGGAAACACCATATATTTT. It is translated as CASSLSVGNTIYF.

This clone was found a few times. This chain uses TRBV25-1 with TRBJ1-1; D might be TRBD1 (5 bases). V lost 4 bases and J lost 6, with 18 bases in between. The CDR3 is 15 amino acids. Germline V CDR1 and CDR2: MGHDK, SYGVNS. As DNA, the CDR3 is TGTGCCAGCAGTGGGGGCGGATTCGGTGGGGCTGAAGCTTTCTTT. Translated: CASSGGGFGGAEAFF.

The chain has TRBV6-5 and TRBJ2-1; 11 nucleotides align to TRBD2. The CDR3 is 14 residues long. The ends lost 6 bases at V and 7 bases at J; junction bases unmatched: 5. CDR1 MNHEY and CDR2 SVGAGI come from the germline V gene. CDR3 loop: CASRLAGDGNEQFF. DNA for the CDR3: TGTGCCAGCAGACTAGCGGGAGATGGGAATGAGCAGTTCTTC.

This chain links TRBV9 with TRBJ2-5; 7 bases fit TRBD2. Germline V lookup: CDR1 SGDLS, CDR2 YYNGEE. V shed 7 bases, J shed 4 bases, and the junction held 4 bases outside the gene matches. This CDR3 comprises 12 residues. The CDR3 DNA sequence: TGTGCCAGCGGGTCGGGGGGAGAGACCCAGTACTTC. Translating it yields CASGSGGETQYF.

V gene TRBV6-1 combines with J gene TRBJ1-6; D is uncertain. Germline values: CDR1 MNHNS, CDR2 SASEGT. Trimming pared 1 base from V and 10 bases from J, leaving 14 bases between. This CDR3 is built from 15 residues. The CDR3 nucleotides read TGTGCCAGCAGTGAAGGAATTACAGCCTCCTCACCCCTCCACTTT. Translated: CASSEGITASSPLHF.